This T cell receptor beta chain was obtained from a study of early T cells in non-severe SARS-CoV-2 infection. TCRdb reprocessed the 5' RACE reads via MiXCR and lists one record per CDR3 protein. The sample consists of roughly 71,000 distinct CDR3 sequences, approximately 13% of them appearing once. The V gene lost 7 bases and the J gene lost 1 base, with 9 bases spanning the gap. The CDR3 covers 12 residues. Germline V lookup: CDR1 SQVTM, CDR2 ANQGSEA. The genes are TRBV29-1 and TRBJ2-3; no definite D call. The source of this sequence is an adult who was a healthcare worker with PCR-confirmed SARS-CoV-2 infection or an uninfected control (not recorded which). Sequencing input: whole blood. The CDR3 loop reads CSADTGTDTQYF. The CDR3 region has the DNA TGCAGCGCTGACACGGGCACAGATACGCAGTATTTT.